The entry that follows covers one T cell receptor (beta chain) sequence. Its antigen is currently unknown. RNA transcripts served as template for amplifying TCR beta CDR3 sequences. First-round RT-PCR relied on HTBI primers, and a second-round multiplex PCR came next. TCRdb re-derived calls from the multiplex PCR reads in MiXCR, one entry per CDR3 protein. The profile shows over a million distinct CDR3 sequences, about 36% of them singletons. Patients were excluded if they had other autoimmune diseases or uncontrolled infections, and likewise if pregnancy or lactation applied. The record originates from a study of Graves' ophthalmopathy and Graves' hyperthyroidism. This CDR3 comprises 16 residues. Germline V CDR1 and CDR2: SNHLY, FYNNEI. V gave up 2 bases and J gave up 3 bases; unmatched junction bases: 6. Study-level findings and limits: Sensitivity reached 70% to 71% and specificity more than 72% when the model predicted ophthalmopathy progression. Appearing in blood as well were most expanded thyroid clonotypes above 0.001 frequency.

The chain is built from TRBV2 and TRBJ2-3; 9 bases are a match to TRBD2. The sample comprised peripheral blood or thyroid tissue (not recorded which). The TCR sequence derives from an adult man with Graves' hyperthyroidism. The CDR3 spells CASSENAGGPTDTQYF. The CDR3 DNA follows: TGTGCCAGCAGTGAAAATGCGGGGGGGCCAACAGATACGCAGTATTTT.